Sequencing of this T cell receptor beta chain was carried out in a study of molecular identifiers for immune sequencing clone quantification. As to this clonotype: What it recognizes is unknown.

Study-wide results and limits: Beyond 20 RNA copies, clones held over 98% of effector molecules, compared with under 1% in naive cells. Among 800,000 to 1,000,000 naive cells, spiked Jurkat TCR RNA from a single cell was reportedly detectable.

Both previously described methods and listed TCR primers were employed to make bulk TCR libraries. One entry per CDR3 protein, called by TCRdb with MiXCR from the PCR reads. The sample records more than 300,000 distinct CDR3 sequences, 20% to 25% being singletons. This CDR3 spans 17 amino acids. Germline lookup yields CDR1 SEHNR and CDR2 FQNEAQ (reference sequence). V lost 2 bases, J lost 7 bases, and 9 bases stayed unmatched. Input for naive CD8 libraries was 20,000 to 1,000,000 sorted cells; the RNA fraction used was 10%, 30% or 50%. The receptor comes from a human donor in good health. Some libraries in this study had Jurkat cell RNA spiked in. This chain connects TRBV7-9 to TRBJ1-6, with 9 bases lining up with TRBD1. Sequenced material: naive CD8+ T cells from blood, with Jurkat cell RNA spiked in. Subset given: FACS-sorted CD8+CD4-CCR7+CD45RA+ naive T cells. The CDR3 coding sequence is TGTGCCAGCAGCTTAACAACACAGGGGGCCGGCAATTCACCCCTCCACTTT. Encoded protein: CASSLTTQGAGNSPLHF.